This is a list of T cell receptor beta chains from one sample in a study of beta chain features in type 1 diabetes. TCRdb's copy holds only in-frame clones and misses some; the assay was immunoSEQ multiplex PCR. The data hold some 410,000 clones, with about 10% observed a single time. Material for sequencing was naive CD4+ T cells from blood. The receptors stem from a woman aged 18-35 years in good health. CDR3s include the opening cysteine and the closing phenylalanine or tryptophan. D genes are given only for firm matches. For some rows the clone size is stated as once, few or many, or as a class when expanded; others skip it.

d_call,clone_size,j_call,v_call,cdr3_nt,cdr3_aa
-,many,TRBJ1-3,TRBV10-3,TGTGCCATCAGTGAGGCCTTCACGGACACCATATATTTT,CAISEAFTDTIYF
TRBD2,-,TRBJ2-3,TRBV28,TGTGCCAGCAGTTACCGTAGGCGGGGGGGCTGGCCAGATACGCAGTATTTT,CASSYRRRGGWPDTQYF
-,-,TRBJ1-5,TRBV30,TGTGCCTGGAGTGCTACAGGAACTAATCAGCCCCAGCATTTT,CAWSATGTNQPQHF
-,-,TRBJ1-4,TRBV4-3,TGCGCCAGCAGCCAAGAAGTGAGCCGGACTAATGAAAAACTGTTTTTT,CASSQEVSRTNEKLFF
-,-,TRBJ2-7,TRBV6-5,TGTGCCAGCAGTTACGCCGGGACTGAGGGCTACGAGCAGTACTTC,CASSYAGTEGYEQYF
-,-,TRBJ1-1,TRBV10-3,TGTGCCGTTGACAGAGGGACGAACACTGAAGCTTTCTTT,CAVDRGTNTEAFF
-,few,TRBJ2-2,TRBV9,TGTGCCAGCAGCGTAGCAAGGGTCGGGGAGCTGTTTTTT,CASSVARVGELFF
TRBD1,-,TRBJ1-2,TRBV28,TGTGCCAGCAGTCCAGGACAGGTGGAAGGCTACACCTTC,CASSPGQVEGYTF
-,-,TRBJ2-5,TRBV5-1,TGCGCCAGCAGCTTTAACCAAGAGACCCAGTACTTC,CASSFNQETQYF
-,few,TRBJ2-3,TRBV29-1,TGCAGCGTTGACAGTCAATCGCGGACAGATACGCAGTATTTT,CSVDSQSRTDTQYF
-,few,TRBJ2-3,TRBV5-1,TGCGCCAGCAGCACTACTGGTACAGATACGCAGTATTTT,CASSTTGTDTQYF
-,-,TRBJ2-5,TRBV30,TGTGCCTGGAGTAACACAGGAGAGCAGTACTTC,CAWSNTGEQYF
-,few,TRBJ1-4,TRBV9,TGTGCCAGCAGTCAGGACCGGGGTGAAAAACTGTTTTTT,CASSQDRGEKLFF
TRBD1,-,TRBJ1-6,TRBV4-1,TGCGCCAGCAGCCAAGGGGCAGGGGGATATAATTCACCCCTCCACTTT,CASSQGAGGYNSPLHF
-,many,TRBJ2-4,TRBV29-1,TGCAGCGTTGTAAAGGGGAACAAAAACATTCAGTACTTC,CSVVKGNKNIQYF
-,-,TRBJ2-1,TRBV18,TGTGCCAGCTCACCGGAACTCTCCTACAATGAGCAGTTCTTC,CASSPELSYNEQFF
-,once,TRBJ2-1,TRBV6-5,TGTGCCAGCAGTTTCAATCCGGGGTATCAGTTCTTC,CASSFNPGYQFF
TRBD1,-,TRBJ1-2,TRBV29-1,TGCAGCGTTGAATTGGGACAGCAATTGAGACCTTCCTATGGCTACACCTTC,CSVELGQQLRPSYGYTF
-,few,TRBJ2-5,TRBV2,TGTGCCAGCAAATACCAAGAGACCCAGTACTTC,CASKYQETQYF
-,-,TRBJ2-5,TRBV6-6,TGTGCCAGTATGGGGGGCAGAGAGACCCAGTACTTC,CASMGGRETQYF
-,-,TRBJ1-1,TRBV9,TGTGCCAGCAGCGCAGCCGGGACGGCGAACACTGAAGCTTTCTTT,CASSAAGTANTEAFF
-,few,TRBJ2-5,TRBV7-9,TGTGCCAGCAGCTTAAAAGCCAGGGAGACCCAGTACTTC,CASSLKARETQYF
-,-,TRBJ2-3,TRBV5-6,TGTGCCAGCAGCCCTTCCACAGATACGCAGTATTTT,CASSPSTDTQYF
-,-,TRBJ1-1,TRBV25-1,TGTGCCAGCAGTGAATTCGGGGTGAACACTGAAGCTTTCTTT,CASSEFGVNTEAFF
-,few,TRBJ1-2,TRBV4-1,TGCGCCAGCAGTCAAGGGCGGATTAACTATGGCTACACCTTC,CASSQGRINYGYTF
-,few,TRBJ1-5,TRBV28,TGTGCCAGCAGTTTTCAGTGGGGCAATCAGCCCCAGCATTTT,CASSFQWGNQPQHF
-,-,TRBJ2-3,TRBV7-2,TGTGCCAGCAGCTCCTTTGGGGCGGATACGCAGTATTTT,CASSSFGADTQYF
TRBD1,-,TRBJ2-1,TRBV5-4,TGTGCCAGCAGCTTGCCAGGGGGTTATTACAATGAGCAGTTCTTC,CASSLPGGYYNEQFF
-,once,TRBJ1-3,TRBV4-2,TGTGCCAGCAGCCAAGTAGGGGAAACTGGAAACACCATATATTTT,CASSQVGETGNTIYF
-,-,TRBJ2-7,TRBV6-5,TGTGCCAGCAAGGTTCTAAACGGCTTATACGAGCAGTACTTC,CASKVLNGLYEQYF
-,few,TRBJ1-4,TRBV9,TGTGCCAGCAGCGCGGTTACAGGGGAAAAACTGTTTTTT,CASSAVTGEKLFF
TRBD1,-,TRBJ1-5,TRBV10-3,TGTGCCATCAGTGAGGCTGGACAGGACCAGCCCCAGCATTTT,CAISEAGQDQPQHF
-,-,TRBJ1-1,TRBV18,TGTGCCAGCTCACCATCCCAGAGGGAAATGAACACTGAAGCTTTCTTT,CASSPSQREMNTEAFF
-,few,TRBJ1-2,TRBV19,TGTGCCAGTAGTAAGAACCGCCAGGGCGCCGCGTATGGCTACACCTTC,CASSKNRQGAAYGYTF
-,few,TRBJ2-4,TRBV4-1,TGCGCCAGCAGGCCCCAGGCCATTTCAAACATTCAGTACTTC,CASRPQAISNIQYF
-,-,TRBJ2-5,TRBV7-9,TGTGCCAGCAGCTTCGGGGCAGGGAAAATGGAGACCCAGTACTTC,CASSFGAGKMETQYF
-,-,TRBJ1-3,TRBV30,TGTGCCTGGAGGCCGACACCGAGAAACACCATATATTTT,CAWRPTPRNTIYF
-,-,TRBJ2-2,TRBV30,TGTGCCTGGAGGGTTTGGTTCACCGGGGAGCTGTTTTTT,CAWRVWFTGELFF
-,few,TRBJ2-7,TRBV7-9,TGTGCCAGCAGCTCAGACAGGCCTTCCTACGAGCAGTACTTC,CASSSDRPSYEQYF
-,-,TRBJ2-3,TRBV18,TGTGCCAGCTCACCACCGGTCAGGGACCCCACAGATACGCAGTATTTT,CASSPPVRDPTDTQYF
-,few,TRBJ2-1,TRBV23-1,TGCGCCAGCCATCAACAGGGCTGTCCCTACAATGAGCAGTTCTTC,CASHQQGCPYNEQFF
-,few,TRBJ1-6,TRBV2,TGTGCCAGCAGTGAATTGGGGTCTTATTCACCCCTCCACTTT,CASSELGSYSPLHF
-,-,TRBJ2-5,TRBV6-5,TGTGCCAGCAGCAACCCAGGGGCCGGTCAAAAGACCCAGTACTTC,CASSNPGAGQKTQYF
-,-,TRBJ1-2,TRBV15,TGTGCCACCAGCAGAGATAGAATCGGCGGCTACACCTTC,CATSRDRIGGYTF
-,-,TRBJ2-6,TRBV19,TGTGCCAGTAGTTACAGGTTTCTCGAGGCCAACGTCCTGACTTTC,CASSYRFLEANVLTF
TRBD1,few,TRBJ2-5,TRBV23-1,TGCGCCAGCAGTCCGTCGCCAAGACAGGGCCCTTATTGGAAAACCCAGTACTTC,CASSPSPRQGPYWKTQYF
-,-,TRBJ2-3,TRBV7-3,TGTGCCAGCAGCTCCACCCTCAGCACAGATACGCAGTATTTT,CASSSTLSTDTQYF